The clone carrying this T cell receptor beta chain was found a few times. Its antigen is currently unknown. This entry comes from a study of CD8+ T cells in alopecia areata. After isolation, RNA underwent reverse transcription to generate cDNA as the sequencing template. The protocol was immunoSEQ multiplex PCR, while the TCRdb copy is restricted to in-frame clones and leaves out a portion. The table has more than 200,000 clones, approximately 65% seen once; the top ten hold roughly 1.2%. The treatment here: oral pan-JAK inhibitor, 5-10 mg twice daily. Whole-study findings and limits: Many of the expanded lesional clones endured in scalp and blood while on tofacitinib.

The starting material was CD4+ T cells sorted from blood, obtained between weeks 43 and 45, from a patient treated with tofacitinib. This receptor was obtained from a human donor with alopecia areata.

The CDR3 DNA reads as TGCAGCGTTTCACAGGGGCGGGGGAATAACTATGGCTACACCTTC. Encoded protein: CSVSQGRGNNYGYTF. V and J are TRBV29-1 and TRBJ1-2; 7 bases match TRBD1. This CDR3 has 15 residues. Germline lookup yields CDR1 SQVTM and CDR2 ANQGSEA. V was clipped by 5 bases and J by 1 base; unmatched bases: 10.